These 30 T cell receptor beta chains came from one sample sequenced in a study of T-cell memory formation after mild COVID-19. One entry per CDR3 protein, called by TCRdb with MiXCR from the 5' RACE reads. Seen here are about 280,000 distinct CDR3 sequences, less than 9.5% observed once, and the top ten hold under 25%. Sequencing was carried out using PBMCs or a T cell subset sorted from them (not recorded which). The receptor source for this set is a man aged 18 to 29 who had mild COVID-19 (a few samples of this study predate the infection). Cell type and time point are not known.

The chain links TRBV6-2 or TRBV6-3 to TRBJ1-5; D is ambiguous. The CDR3 contains 13 residues. The V gene lost 5 bases and the J gene lost 3 bases, with 8 bases spanning the gap. The germline CDR1 and CDR2 sequences are MNHEY and SVGEGT. Here the CDR3 reads CASSTFNNQPQHF. For the CDR3, the DNA is TGTGCCAGCAGTACATTCAACAATCAGCCCCAGCATTTT.

This clonotype has a count of ten or more. The chain is built from TRBV5-1 and TRBJ1-1; 10 bases fit TRBD1. The length of the CDR3 is 19 residues. The trim removed 0 bases at V and 1 base at J, leaving 12 bases unmatched. CDR1 and CDR2 (germline): SGHRS, YFSETQ. Here the CDR3 reads CASSLVGTGVRKGNTEAFF. Written as DNA, the CDR3 is TGCGCCAGCAGCTTGGTAGGGACAGGGGTGCGAAAGGGGAACACTGAAGCTTTCTTT.

The chain employs TRBV28 and TRBJ2-5; D might be TRBD1 or TRBD2, each matching 5 bases. CDR3 length: 14 residues. Germline V CDR1 and CDR2: MDHEN, SYDVKM. V was pared by 6 bases and J by 8 bases, with 19 bases between. The CDR3 DNA sequence: TGTGCCAGCAGATCAGCCGGGACGCTTGAAACCCAGTACTTC. It yields the protein CASRSAGTLETQYF.

The J gene is TRBJ2-5, the V gene TRBV5-1; tentatively, D is TRBD2 (5 bases). Trimming took 2 bases from V and 7 from J, leaving 12 bases between them. Per germline, CDR1 SGHRS and CDR2 YFSETQ. CDR3 length: 13 residues. The CDR3 DNA reads as TGCGCCAGCAGCTTAGCACCTGAGGGGACCCAGTACTTC. It encodes CASSLAPEGTQYF.

This clonotype was observed many times. V usage is TRBV7-2 and J usage is TRBJ1-1; maybe TRBD1 (6 bases). Germline V gives CDR1 SGHTA, CDR2 FQGNSA. The CDR3 contains 14 residues. V was clipped by 5 bases and J by 4 bases, with 14 bases between them. CDR3: CASSQEGVGTEAFF. Here the CDR3 DNA reads TGTGCCAGCAGCCAGGAGGGGGTTGGCACTGAAGCTTTCTTT.

Here the CDR3 DNA reads TGTGCCAGCAGCTTAGGAGTTTTTAGGGGTGAAGCTTTCTTT. Translated, it gives CASSLGVFRGEAFF. The chain employs TRBV7-2 and TRBJ1-1, with D possibly being TRBD1 (5 bases). This CDR3 contains 14 residues. The V end lost 1 base, the J end lost 7 bases, and 13 bases lay between the germline ends. Germline loops: CDR1 SGHTA, CDR2 FQGNSA.

This clonotype was recorded a few times. V usage is TRBV5-1 and J usage is TRBJ1-6; D call uncertain. CDR3 length equals 14 residues. Trimming removed 0 bases from V and 8 bases from J, with 9 bases in between. CDR1 is SGHRS and CDR2 is YFSETQ in the germline V gene. The CDR3: CASSLAGLDSPLHF. The CDR3 DNA reads as TGCGCCAGCAGCTTGGCCGGGTTGGATTCACCCCTCCACTTT. The whole variable domain, filled in from reference TRBV5-1 and TRBJ1-6, reads KAGVTQTPRYLIKTRGQQVTLSCSPISGHRSVSWYQQTPGQGLQFLFEYFSETQRNKGNFPGRFSGRQFSNSRSEMNVSTLELGDSALYLCASSLAGLDSPLHFGNGTRLTVT.

This clonotype has just a few counts. V gene TRBV6-5 combines with J gene TRBJ1-1, with D possibly TRBD1 on 6 matching bases. This CDR3 is 14 amino acids long. V was pared by 11 bases and J by 5 bases, with 21 bases between. The V gene's germline CDR1 is MNHEY and CDR2 SVGAGI. The CDR3 sequence is CASSMGGAGTEAFF. The CDR3, as DNA: TGTGCCTCATCAATGGGGGGCGCGGGGACTGAAGCTTTCTTT.

The V gene is TRBV12-5, the J gene TRBJ2-5, with D tentatively TRBD1 or TRBD2 (5 bases each). The CDR3 consists of 12 residues. Germline V CDR1 and CDR2: LGHNT, FRNRAP. Trimming removed 7 bases from V and 7 bases from J, with 13 bases in between. The CDR3 loop reads CASATTGGTQYF. The CDR3 region has the DNA TGTGCTAGTGCAACCACAGGAGGGACCCAGTACTTC.

The gene calls are TRBV10-1 and TRBJ1-1; D ambiguous. This CDR3 has 15 amino acids. Trimming took off 2 bases at V and 0 bases at J, with 10 bases between the two ends. Germline V gene data show CDR1 as WNHNN and CDR2 as SYGVQD (reference sequence). CDR3 region: CASSEGSFMNTEAFF. CDR3 nucleotide sequence: TGCGCCAGCAGTGAGGGCAGCTTCATGAACACTGAAGCTTTCTTT.

J is TRBJ1-2 and V is TRBV9; 10 positions match TRBD1. Germline-derived CDR1 and CDR2 are SGDLS and YYNGEE. The CDR3 covers 17 residues. J lost 0 bases, V lost 0 bases, and 5 bases had no gene match. As DNA, the CDR3 is TGTGCCAGCAGCGTAGAAGACAGGGGGCTTTCTAACTATGGCTACACCTTC. Translated: CASSVEDRGLSNYGYTF. The full variable domain, in which reference TRBV9 and TRBJ1-2 provide the parts outside the CDR3, is DSGVTQTPKHLITATGQRVTLRCSPRSGDLSVYWYQQSLDQGLQFLIQYYNGEERAKGNILERFSAQQFPDLHSELNLSSLELGDSALYFCASSVEDRGLSNYGYTFGSGTRLTVV.

CDR3 sequence reads: CSARLMYRDRVNTEAFF. CDR3 in DNA: TGCAGTGCCAGACTGATGTACCGGGACAGGGTTAACACTGAAGCTTTCTTT. The J gene is TRBJ1-1, the V gene TRBV20-1; 9 positions match TRBD1. The germline CDR1 and CDR2 sequences are DFQATT and SNEGSKA (reference sequence). V dropped 6 bases and J dropped 2; count of bases not matched to a gene: 16. This CDR3 comprises 17 residues.

This clonotype was counted many times. The chain is built from TRBV5-1 and TRBJ2-5; D ambiguous. The germline V gene encodes CDR1 SGHRS and CDR2 YFSETQ. This CDR3 comprises 14 residues. Deletions cut 3 bases from V and 4 bases from J, with 13 bases between. The CDR3 here is CASSYSLSRETQYF. CDR3 nucleotide sequence: TGCGCCAGCAGCTACAGCCTCTCCAGAGAGACCCAGTACTTC.

This clonotype was detected ten times or more. The rearrangement uses TRBV5-1 and TRBJ2-5; no reliable D call. Trimming took off 0 bases at V and 3 bases at J, with 12 bases between the two ends. Germline loops: CDR1 SGHRS, CDR2 YFSETQ. The CDR3 loop spans 15 amino acids. CDR3 nucleotide sequence: TGCGCCAGCAGCTTGGCCACCCTGGTGGAAGAGACCCAGTACTTC. Residues: CASSLATLVEETQYF.

This clonotype was seen at least ten times. This chain joins TRBV6-6 and TRBJ2-5; 7 bases align to TRBD2. The CDR3 is 15 residues long. The V gene end was trimmed by 5 bases and the J gene end by 5 bases; junction bases not matched to a gene: 11. Germline values: CDR1 MNHNY, CDR2 SVGAGI (reference sequence). DNA of the CDR3: TGTGCCAGCAGTACCCATCTGGGAGGGGAGGAGACCCAGTACTTC. Translation gives CASSTHLGGEETQYF.

The table lists this clonotype with a few counts. The chain carries TRBV11-2 and TRBJ1-3; TRBD1 might be the D (5 bases). V lost 6 bases and J 4 bases, leaving 13 bases between the germline ends. The germline V gene has CDR1 SGHAT and CDR2 FQNNGV. The CDR3 totals 14 residues. CDR3 protein: CASSSGTYGNTIYF. The CDR3 DNA reads TGTGCCAGCAGTTCCGGGACCTACGGAAACACCATATATTTT.

This clonotype was recorded many times. The J gene is TRBJ1-1, the V gene TRBV3-1, with D perhaps matching TRBD1 (5 bases). V was shortened by 3 bases and J by 0 bases, with 11 bases between the two germline ends. The CDR3 is 15 amino acids. Germline assignment: CDR1 LGHDT and CDR2 YNNKEL (reference sequence). The DNA for the CDR3 is TGTGCCAGCAGCCATCGACAGCTGATGAACACTGAAGCTTTCTTT. Its protein is CASSHRQLMNTEAFF.

Only a few counts were recorded for this clonotype. The chain employs TRBV12-3 or TRBV12-4 and TRBJ2-7, with D possibly called TRBD1 or TRBD2 (5 bases each). The CDR3 totals 16 residues. V was clipped by 4 bases and J by 0 bases, with 16 bases between them. Here the CDR3 reads CASSSGPGGISYEQYF. Here the CDR3 DNA reads TGTGCCAGCAGTTCTGGCCCTGGGGGAATCTCCTACGAGCAGTACTTC.

This clonotype was observed a few times. This chain connects TRBV20-1 to TRBJ2-5; no clear D gene. The CDR3 is 14 amino acids. V was cut by 1 base and J by 2 bases, with 11 bases left in between. Germline values: CDR1 DFQATT, CDR2 SNEGSKA (reference sequence). CDR3 nucleotides: TGCAGTGCTAGAGGTGGCAGAGGACAAGAGACCCAGTACTTC. Protein: CSARGGRGQETQYF.

In its sample, this clonotype was seen a few times. The gene calls are TRBV27 and TRBJ1-5, with 7 nucleotides matching TRBD1. Germline V CDR1 and CDR2: MNHEY, SMNVEV (reference sequence). Germline trimming cut 5 bases from V and 6 bases from J; bases unmatched to any gene: 7. The CDR3 covers 14 residues. Here the CDR3 DNA reads TGTGCCAGCAGTGAGGGGGCAGTCGGTCAGCCCCAGCATTTT. It specifies CASSEGAVGQPQHF.

The chain uses TRBV30 and TRBJ2-7; 8 nucleotides line up with TRBD1. CDR3 length: 15 residues. The V gene's germline CDR1 is GTSNPN and CDR2 SVGIG (reference sequence). V shed 0 bases and J 0 bases; nucleotides not matched to a gene: 4. Here the CDR3 DNA reads TGTGCCTGGAGTGTAGGGACAGGTAACTCCTACGAGCAGTACTTC. Protein: CAWSVGTGNSYEQYF.

This clonotype was seen a handful of times. The V and J genes are TRBV7-2 and TRBJ1-6; D gene uncertain. The CDR3 has 13 amino acids. V lost 2 bases to trimming and J lost 11 bases, with 10 bases between them. Germline CDR1 SGHTA, CDR2 FQGNSA. CDR3 loop: CASSLTTAPPLHF. Here the CDR3 DNA reads TGTGCCAGCAGCTTAACAACCGCCCCACCCCTCCACTTT.

The rearrangement joins TRBV7-8 to TRBJ2-7; TRBD1 matches at 9 bases. Germline CDR1 reads SGHVS; CDR2 reads FQNEAQ. The CDR3 sequence is 16 residues long. Losses at the gene ends were 2 bases for V and 3 bases for J; bases not matched to a gene: 8. CDR3 sequence (DNA): TGTGCCAGCAGCTTATGGGACAGGGATGTCGGCTACGAGCAGTACTTC. Translated: CASSLWDRDVGYEQYF.

The V gene is TRBV6-6, the J gene TRBJ2-3, with 9 bases lining up with TRBD2. V trimming: 2 bases; J trimming: 5 bases; junction bases outside the gene matches: 11. This CDR3 spans 17 amino acids. The germline V gene has CDR1 MNHNY and CDR2 SVGAGI (reference sequence). CDR3 in DNA: TGTGCCAGCAGTTACGGGTTTGCGGGGGGGCAAAAAGATACGCAGTATTTT. This sequence encodes CASSYGFAGGQKDTQYF.

The chain combines TRBV6-5 with TRBJ2-3; 8 bases agree with TRBD1. Germline V lookup: CDR1 MNHEY, CDR2 SVGAGI. The CDR3 is 14 amino acids. With 6 bases clipped from V and 4 bases from J, the junction kept 6 bases outside the gene matches. The CDR3 is CASRQRTGSDTQYF. CDR3 DNA sequence: TGTGCCAGCAGGCAAAGGACAGGGTCAGATACGCAGTATTTT.

This clonotype was detected ten times or more. The chain couples TRBV5-1 to TRBJ2-2; 7 positions match TRBD2. The CDR3 runs to 15 residues. The germline V gene encodes CDR1 SGHRS and CDR2 YFSETQ. After removal of 3 bases from V and 3 bases from J, the junction contained 5 bases not matched to a gene. The CDR3 nucleotides are TGCGCCAGCAGCTCTGGACTAGTAGACACCGGGGAGCTGTTTTTT. Translated, it gives CASSSGLVDTGELFF.

The chain recombines TRBV5-6 with TRBJ2-5; a weak D match, TRBD1 (6 bases). Trimming cost V 4 bases and J 1 base, with 17 bases left between them. Germline V gene sequence: CDR1 SGHDT, CDR2 YYEEEE. The CDR3 contains 16 residues. Here the CDR3 DNA reads TGTGCCAGCAGCCCTAACTTACGGACAGTCCAAGAGACCCAGTACTTC. This sequence encodes CASSPNLRTVQETQYF.

This clonotype was observed a handful of times. J is TRBJ2-5 and V is TRBV20-1; D possibly uses TRBD1 or TRBD2 (6 bases each). CDR3 length equals 15 residues. The V end was cut by 3 bases, the J end by 2 bases, with 16 bases between. Germline loops: CDR1 DFQATT, CDR2 SNEGSKA (reference sequence). CDR3 DNA: TGCAGTGCTAGGCGTTTCGGGGGCAATCAAGAGACCCAGTACTTC. Its protein product is CSARRFGGNQETQYF.

The table lists this clonotype with a few counts. The gene calls are TRBV7-9 and TRBJ1-4, with a tentative D call TRBD1 (5 bases). Between the trimmed V and J ends, which lost 1 base and 14 bases, there was a span of 8 bases. The CDR3 covers 11 residues. Germline lookup yields CDR1 SEHNR and CDR2 FQNEAQ (reference sequence). The CDR3 bases are TGTGCCAGCAGCTTAGGGGGGGTGCTGTTTTTT. Amino acid sequence: CASSLGGVLFF.

The rearrangement joins TRBV18 to TRBJ2-3, with 8 bases lining up with TRBD1. The V gene's germline CDR1 is KGHSH and CDR2 LQKENI. V lost 3 bases to trimming and J lost 6 bases; unmatched junction nucleotides: 11. The CDR3 sequence is 16 residues long. The CDR3, as DNA: TGTGCCAGCTCACCCCTTGGGCAGGGGGCACCGGATACGCAGTATTTT. Translated, it gives CASSPLGQGAPDTQYF.